The 16 T cell receptor beta chains presented below share a single source sample, sequenced in a study of control samples from healthy donors and cancer patients. Libraries were prepared by immunoSEQ multiplex PCR; TCRdb keeps only in-frame clonotypes and omits some of them. This sample has some 410,000 clones, with over 75% found just once. Material for sequencing was PBMCs. These receptors all come from a man aged 35 to 55 with head and neck cancer.

The rearrangement links TRBV7-9 to TRBJ2-7, with D hard to call. Per the germline V gene, CDR1 is SEHNR and CDR2 is FQNEAQ (reference sequence). This CDR3 has 13 amino acids. Trimming cost V 6 bases and J 7 bases, with 16 bases left between them. In DNA, the CDR3 is TGTGCCAGCAGACTGTCTGAGTTTCAGGAGCAGTACTTC. It is translated as CASRLSEFQEQYF. Full variable domain (remainder filled in from reference TRBV7-9 and TRBJ2-7): DTGVSQNPRHKITKRGQNVTFRCDPISEHNRLYWYRQTLGQGPEFLTYFQNEAQLEKSRLLSDRFSAERPKGSFSTLEIQRTEQGDSAMYLCASRLSEFQEQYFGPGTRLTVT.

The genes are TRBV12-5 and TRBJ2-7, with a possible D match to TRBD2 (6 bases). Deletions cut 3 bases from V and 0 bases from J, with 15 bases between. The CDR3 spans 16 residues. Germline CDR1 and CDR2: LGHNT and FRNRAP. CDR3 protein: CASGFSGLRSSYEQYF. As DNA, the CDR3 is TGTGCTAGTGGTTTTTCGGGACTGAGGAGCTCCTACGAGCAGTACTTC.

This chain links TRBV5-1 with TRBJ1-1; D is unclear. Per germline, CDR1 SGHRS and CDR2 YFSETQ. V was cut by 4 bases and J by 1 base, with 8 bases left in between. CDR3 length equals 13 residues. In nucleotides, the CDR3 is TGCGCCAGCAGCGTGGCTGAGAACACTGAAGCTTTCTTT. Amino acids: CASSVAENTEAFF.

The V call is TRBV27, the J call TRBJ1-1; no clear D gene. In germline, CDR1 is MNHEY, CDR2 SMNVEV (reference sequence). The CDR3 sequence is 13 residues long. V lost 3 bases and J lost 7, with 12 bases in between. As DNA, the CDR3 is TGTGCCAGCAGTTTCGCCCCTCGCCTTGAAGCTTTCTTT. This gives the protein CASSFAPRLEAFF.

The chain has TRBV11-2 and TRBJ1-1, with 8 bases aligning to TRBD1. The CDR3 runs 15 residues. Losses at the gene ends were 6 bases for V and 5 bases for J; bases not matched to a gene: 11. The germline CDR1 and CDR2 sequences are SGHAT and FQNNGV. The CDR3 DNA reads as TGTGCCAGCAGTTACTCCCAGGGGGCAAGAACTGAAGCTTTCTTT. Its translation is CASSYSQGARTEAFF.

Written as DNA, the CDR3 is TGTGCCGGTCGGGACACCGCTAATGAAAAACTGTTTTTT. Translating it yields CAGRDTANEKLFF. The chain combines TRBV28 with TRBJ1-4, with D perhaps TRBD1 (6 bases). V gave up 11 bases and J gave up 3 bases, with 13 bases separating them. The CDR3 has 13 amino acids. Germline CDR1 is MDHEN and CDR2 is SYDVKM.

This clone appeared a single time. The chain employs TRBV18 and TRBJ2-1, with D tentatively TRBD1 (7 bases). The CDR3 spans 16 residues. The V and J ends lost 4 bases and 8 bases respectively, with 21 bases between them. Germline CDR1 and CDR2: KGHSH and LQKENI. The CDR3 DNA reads TGTGCCAGCTCACTGGAAAAGACAGGGACTTTCTATGAGCAGTTCTTC. This sequence encodes CASSLEKTGTFYEQFF.

This chain uses TRBV6-1 with TRBJ1-1; 7 bases fit TRBD1. Unmatched junction bases numbered 3, after V lost 0 bases and J lost 2 bases. The germline CDR1 and CDR2 sequences are MNHNS and SASEGT. This CDR3 is 15 amino acids long. In DNA form, the CDR3 reads TGTGCCAGCAGTGAAGCGGGGACAGCTAACACTGAAGCTTTCTTT. This encodes CASSEAGTANTEAFF.

This clone was detected once. The genes are TRBV11-1 and TRBJ1-2, with 8 bases aligning to TRBD1. The CDR3 has 16 residues. Germline V CDR1 and CDR2: SGHAT, FQDESV (reference sequence). Trimming cost V 5 bases and J 2 bases; bases outside gene matches: 10. Here the CDR3 reads CASSHGRDRSNYGYTF. CDR3 coding DNA: TGTGCCAGCAGCCACGGCCGGGACAGGTCGAACTATGGCTACACCTTC.

This chain joins TRBV29-1 and TRBJ2-1; D is perhaps TRBD2 (6 bases). The CDR3 has 15 amino acids. The germline V gene encodes CDR1 SQVTM and CDR2 ANQGSEA. V was pared by 7 bases and J by 0 bases, with 16 bases between. The DNA for the CDR3 is TGCAGCGCCCCGGTAGGGGAGGCCTCCTACAATGAGCAGTTCTTC. Translated, it gives CSAPVGEASYNEQFF.

This clone was counted between two and nine times. A read error may produce the germline difference seen at one junction end. V is TRBV19 and J is TRBJ1-1; possibly TRBD1 for D (5 bases). The CDR3 runs to 15 residues. Germline V gene lookup returns CDR1 LNHDA and CDR2 SQIVND (reference sequence). The CDR3 loop reads CASSLEGRDGTEAFF. The CDR3 DNA follows: TGTGCCAGTAGTCTAGAGGGGAGGGACGGCACTGAAGCTTTCTTT.

Remarks on this clone: Compared with germline, one end of the junction differs, possibly owing to a read error. This sequence joins TRBV7-7 and TRBJ2-7; tentative D call: TRBD1 (5 bases). The germline gives CDR1 SSHAT, CDR2 FNYEAQ (reference sequence). CDR3 length equals 15 residues. In nucleotides, the CDR3 is TGTGCTAGCAGCTTAGGGGCCGACACCTCCTACGAGCAGTACTTC. Translating it yields CASSLGADTSYEQYF. Drawing the rest from reference TRBV7-7 and TRBJ2-7, the complete variable domain is GAGVSQSPRYKVTKRGQDVTLRCDPISSHATLYWYQQALGQGPEFLTYFNYEAQPDKSGLPSDRFSAERPEGSISTLTIQRTEQRDSAMYRCASSLGADTSYEQYFGPGTRLTVT.

The rearrangement joins TRBV5-6 to TRBJ2-3; 10 nucleotides match TRBD1. V lost 5 bases and J lost 5; bases outside the gene matches: 8. Germline V gives CDR1 SGHDT, CDR2 YYEEEE. There are 15 residues in the CDR3. This CDR3 reads CASSTGTGVGDTQYF. DNA for the CDR3: TGTGCCAGCAGTACCGGGACAGGGGTGGGAGATACGCAGTATTTT. Full variable domain (missing parts from reference TRBV5-6 and TRBJ2-3): DAGVTQSPTHLIKTRGQQVTLRCSPKSGHDTVSWYQQALGQGPQFIFQYYEEEERQRGNFPDRFSGHQFPNYSSELNVNALLLGDSALYLCASSTGTGVGDTQYFGPGTRLTVL.

This sequence joins TRBV27 and TRBJ1-5, with 9 positions matching TRBD1. The CDR3 covers 14 residues. With V trimmed by 5 bases and J by 11 bases, 10 bases remained unmatched. Germline lookup yields CDR1 MNHEY and CDR2 SMNVEV (reference sequence). The CDR3 sequence: CASSAGTGFTSQHF. In DNA form, the CDR3 reads TGTGCCAGCAGTGCCGGGACAGGGTTCACGTCCCAGCATTTT.

V gene TRBV6-6 combines with J gene TRBJ2-7, with 10 bases matching TRBD1. This CDR3 region has 14 residues. The V gene's germline CDR1 is MNHNY and CDR2 SVGAGI (reference sequence). V lost 7 bases, J lost 4 bases, and 7 bases stayed unmatched. The CDR3 nucleotides read TGTGCCAGCACCGACCGGGACAGGGGTTACGAGCAGTACTTC. Its translation: CASTDRDRGYEQYF.

In the case of this clone: Other nucleotide sequences in the sample specify the same CDR3. The CDR3: CASSRDRGQETQYF. The CDR3 nucleotides are TGTGCCAGCAGTCGGGACAGGGGGCAGGAGACCCAGTACTTC. The V and J genes are TRBV2 and TRBJ2-5, with 12 bases identical to TRBD1. V shed 5 bases, J shed 5 bases, and the junction held 3 bases outside the gene matches. The germline gives CDR1 SNHLY, CDR2 FYNNEI. There are 14 residues in the CDR3.